The 24 T cell receptor beta chains reported below all come from one sample, sequenced in a study of blood T cells in healthy people across ages. Then a second PCR, running about 7 to 11 cycles, was carried out with a sample-barcoded 5' primer and a J-beta primer mix. TCRdb passed the 5' RACE reads through MiXCR, listing each CDR3 protein once. The repertoire includes fewer than 1,000,000 distinct CDR3 sequences, under 45% of them detected once, and about 19% sits in the top ten. The sample taken for sequencing was blood. These receptors all come from a man aged 55 to 70 in good health.

The chain recombines TRBV3-1 with TRBJ2-1; D gene ambiguous. Trimming took 4 bases from V and 4 from J, leaving 32 bases between them. Germline CDR1 LGHDT, CDR2 YNNKEL (reference sequence). The CDR3 covers 21 residues. For the CDR3, the DNA is TGTGCCAGCAGCCCGTACCTAAAAGCCACGAGAGGTGTTTCATGGTACAATGAGCAGTTCTTC. Amino acid sequence: CASSPYLKATRGVSWYNEQFF.

The chain joins TRBV7-9 to TRBJ2-5, with D maybe TRBD1 (5 bases). Germline values: CDR1 SEHNR, CDR2 FQNEAQ (reference sequence). The CDR3 runs to 14 residues. Trimming removed 1 base from V and 5 bases from J, with 11 bases in between. CDR3 nucleotide sequence: TGTGCCAGCAGCTTAGGGGGCCCCATGGAGACCCAGTACTTC. Encoded protein: CASSLGGPMETQYF.

V is TRBV5-1 and J is TRBJ2-5; D is perhaps TRBD1 or TRBD2 (5 bases each). Germline assignment: CDR1 SGHRS and CDR2 YFSETQ. V lost 4 bases to trimming and J lost 5 bases, with 15 bases between them. This CDR3 region has 14 residues. CDR3 protein: CASSAKRGEETQYF. CDR3 coding DNA: TGCGCCAGCAGCGCCAAGCGAGGGGAGGAGACCCAGTACTTC.

This clonotype appeared a few times. The rearrangement links TRBV4-3 to TRBJ2-3, with 7 bases aligning to TRBD1. Losses at the gene ends were 0 bases for V and 5 bases for J; bases not matched to a gene: 5. CDR3 size: 15 residues. The germline CDR1 and CDR2 sequences are LGHNA and YSLEER. CDR3 region: CASSQEPAGGDTQYF. The DNA of the CDR3 is TGCGCCAGCAGCCAAGAGCCGGCAGGGGGAGATACGCAGTATTTT.

This clonotype was seen at least ten times. This sequence joins TRBV10-3 and TRBJ2-5; 8 bases line up with TRBD2. Germline values: CDR1 ENHRY, CDR2 SYGVKD. The CDR3 is 18 amino acids. V was pared by 0 bases and J by 0 bases, with 9 bases of the junction left unmatched. This chain's CDR3 is CAISESLPGGGYQETQYF. CDR3 bases: TGTGCCATCAGTGAGTCCCTCCCAGGCGGGGGGTACCAAGAGACCCAGTACTTC.

This clonotype has only a few counts. The rearrangement joins TRBV6-2 or TRBV6-3 to TRBJ2-7, with unresolved D. V was cut by 0 bases and J by 0 bases, with 9 bases left in between. CDR3 length: 15 amino acids. The germline CDR1 and CDR2 sequences are MNHEY and SVGEGT. The CDR3 here is CASSYSATLSYEQYF. CDR3 in DNA: TGTGCCAGCAGTTACTCGGCGACACTCTCCTACGAGCAGTACTTC.

This chain uses TRBV9 with TRBJ2-2, with D perhaps TRBD1 (6 bases). Per the germline V gene, CDR1 is SGDLS and CDR2 is YYNGEE. There are 16 residues in the CDR3. V was shortened by 0 bases and J by 5 bases, with 14 bases between the two germline ends. The CDR3 region has the DNA TGTGCCAGCAGCGTAGATGGGGGCTCGGCGACCGGGGAGCTGTTTTTT. Its translation: CASSVDGGSATGELFF.

This clonotype has just a few counts. The V call is TRBV7-8, the J call TRBJ1-1; TRBD1 might be the D (6 bases). V was pared by 3 bases and J by 7 bases, with 9 bases between. The CDR3 consists of 12 residues. Germline V gene data show CDR1 as SGHVS and CDR2 as FQNEAQ. The CDR3 nucleotides read TGTGCCAGCAGCTTCGACAGGAGTGAAGCTTTCTTT. It yields the protein CASSFDRSEAFF.

The chain combines TRBV6-1 with TRBJ1-6; D call uncertain. Trimming left V 8 bases short and J 9 bases short, with 23 bases between. The CDR3 has 16 residues. CDR1 and CDR2 (germline): MNHNS, SASEGT. CDR3 DNA sequence: TGTGCCAGCGGTGTCCCCGGTAGGAGGGCAGGTTCACCCCTCCACTTT. Its translation: CASGVPGRRAGSPLHF.

V and J are TRBV6-2 or TRBV6-3 and TRBJ2-7, with TRBD2 matching over 9 bases. The CDR3 sequence is 15 residues long. Looked up from germline, CDR1 is MNHEY and CDR2 is SVGEGT. V shed 11 bases, J shed 7 bases, and the junction held 18 bases outside the gene matches. The CDR3 is CAGTAGGAPPEEQYF. CDR3 sequence (DNA): TGTGCCGGGACCGCGGGGGGGGCTCCCCCAGAAGAGCAGTACTTC.

The table lists this clonotype with a few counts. V is TRBV5-5 and J is TRBJ2-5, with a tentative D call TRBD2 (6 bases). This CDR3 contains 15 residues. Between the trimmed V and J ends, which lost 0 bases and 4 bases, there was a span of 13 bases. CDR1 and CDR2 from the germline V gene are SGHKS and YYEKEE (reference sequence). CDR3 DNA sequence: TGTGCCAGCAGCTTGGAGGGTGGGGGGACAGAGACCCAGTACTTC. This encodes CASSLEGGGTETQYF.

V is TRBV11-2 and J is TRBJ2-3, with 7 positions matching TRBD1. V was pared by 11 bases and J by 6 bases, with 11 bases of the junction left unmatched. The germline V gene encodes CDR1 SGHAT and CDR2 FQNNGV. This CDR3 is built from 13 residues. The CDR3 DNA follows: TGTGCCGAGCACCGGGTCAGGGGGGATACGCAGTATTTT. Translated: CAEHRVRGDTQYF.

J is TRBJ2-1 and V is TRBV7-2; maybe TRBD1 (5 bases). The CDR3 runs to 14 residues. Germline-derived CDR1 and CDR2 are SGHTA and FQGNSA. Deletions cut 0 bases from V and 8 bases from J, with 11 bases between. Here the CDR3 DNA reads TGTGCCAGCAGCTTAGCGCTGGCAGGGCATGAGCAGTTCTTC. Translated, it gives CASSLALAGHEQFF.

This chain joins TRBV20-1 and TRBJ2-7; 7 nucleotides align to TRBD1. This CDR3 contains 14 residues. The trim removed 3 bases at V and 5 bases at J, leaving 10 bases unmatched. Germline values: CDR1 DFQATT, CDR2 SNEGSKA (reference sequence). The CDR3 here is CSARNGQAGNEQYF. The CDR3 coding sequence is TGCAGTGCTAGGAATGGACAGGCCGGCAACGAGCAGTACTTC.

Details on this clonotype: One end of the junction is discordant with germline, which a read error may explain. This sequence joins TRBV12-3 or TRBV12-4 and TRBJ2-4; D is perhaps TRBD1 (6 bases). Judging by the DNA end, TRBJ2-7 fits better; the J call may be wrong. The CDR3 is 17 residues long. CDR3 bases: TGTGCCTGCAGTTCTGGACAGTCGCACCTCCTTCCCTACGAGCAGTACTTC. It translates to CACSSGQSHLLPYEQYF.

As regards this clonotype: This could be a read error, since a much larger clone is one nucleotide away. CDR3 in DNA: TGTCCTAGTGGTCTACACCGGGACAGGGGCGCTACAGAAAATTCACCCCTCCACTTT. It translates to CPSGLHRDRGATENSPLHF. The V call is TRBV12-5, the J call TRBJ1-6; 10 nucleotides align to TRBD1. The germline V gene encodes CDR1 LGHNT and CDR2 FRNRAP. This CDR3 has 19 residues.

J is TRBJ2-7 and V is TRBV2, with D maybe TRBD1 (6 bases). Per the germline V gene, CDR1 is SNHLY and CDR2 is FYNNEI. This CDR3 is 13 amino acids long. Deletions cut 6 bases from V and 1 base from J, with 10 bases between. For the CDR3, the DNA is TGTGCCAGCAGGCGGACAGTTTCCTACGAGCAGTACTTC. It translates to CASRRTVSYEQYF.

This clonotype was recorded once. The V and J genes are TRBV15 and TRBJ2-7; D may be TRBD2 (6 bases). The J call is doubtful: the DNA matches TRBJ2-1 better. The CDR3 has 13 amino acids. Germline V gene sequence: CDR1 LNHNV, CDR2 YYDKDF (reference sequence). CDR3 residues: CATSGGGWKQQFF. CDR3 coding DNA: TGTGCCACCAGCGGAGGAGGGTGGAAGCAGCAGTTCTTC.

J is TRBJ1-2 and V is TRBV20-1, with TRBD1 identical over 8 bases. The V gene end was trimmed by 0 bases and the J gene end by 4 bases; junction bases not matched to a gene: 13. Per the germline V gene, CDR1 is DFQATT and CDR2 is SNEGSKA (reference sequence). The CDR3 spans 17 residues. CDR3 region: CSARDLGQGAHPYGYTF. The CDR3 DNA reads TGCAGTGCTAGAGATTTGGGCCAGGGGGCCCACCCCTATGGCTACACCTTC.

This clonotype was picked up a small number of times. The chain joins TRBV7-2 to TRBJ2-5; 7 bases map to TRBD1. Germline CDR1 SGHTA, CDR2 FQGNSA. J gave up 0 bases and V 5 bases, and 12 bases lay outside the gene matches. The CDR3 runs to 17 residues. CDR3 nucleotide sequence: TGTGCCAGCAGCCCCAACCCAGGGGGAGAGTACCAAGAGACCCAGTACTTC. This translates into CASSPNPGGEYQETQYF.

V gene TRBV4-3 combines with J gene TRBJ2-7, with TRBD1 identical over 7 bases. The ends lost 4 bases at V and 1 base at J; junction bases unmatched: 7. This CDR3 contains 15 residues. The germline CDR1 and CDR2 sequences are LGHNA and YSLEER. In nucleotides, the CDR3 is TGCGCCAGCAGCCGAGATGGACAGGCGTCCTACGAGCAGTACTTC. Its translation: CASSRDGQASYEQYF.

This clonotype showed up just a few times. The chain carries TRBV3-1 and TRBJ2-6; no firm D call. The CDR3 is 15 amino acids. The V gene lost 4 bases and the J gene lost 0 bases, with 7 bases spanning the gap. Germline lookup yields CDR1 LGHDT and CDR2 YNNKEL (reference sequence). CDR3 region: CASSPYFSGANVLTF. In DNA form, the CDR3 reads TGTGCCAGCAGCCCCTACTTCTCTGGGGCCAACGTCCTGACTTTC.

The CDR3 is CASSQDPPGQGPHEQFF. The CDR3 coding sequence is TGCGCCAGCAGCCAAGATCCCCCGGGACAGGGGCCGCATGAGCAGTTCTTC. V is TRBV4-1 and J is TRBJ2-1, with 10 bases aligning to TRBD1. Germline trimming cut 0 bases from V and 8 bases from J; bases unmatched to any gene: 10. Germline-derived CDR1 and CDR2 are MGHRA and YSYEKL. The CDR3 is made up of 17 amino acids.

The V and J genes are TRBV9 and TRBJ2-4; D possibly corresponds to TRBD2 (6 bases). The J call is in doubt because the DNA end fits TRBJ2-7 better. CDR3 size: 14 residues. Germline-derived CDR1 and CDR2 are SGDLS and YYNGEE. CDR3 in amino acids: CASSSLEGKHEQYF. Written as DNA, the CDR3 is TGTGCCAGCAGCTCCCTGGAGGGTAAGCACGAGCAGTACTTC.